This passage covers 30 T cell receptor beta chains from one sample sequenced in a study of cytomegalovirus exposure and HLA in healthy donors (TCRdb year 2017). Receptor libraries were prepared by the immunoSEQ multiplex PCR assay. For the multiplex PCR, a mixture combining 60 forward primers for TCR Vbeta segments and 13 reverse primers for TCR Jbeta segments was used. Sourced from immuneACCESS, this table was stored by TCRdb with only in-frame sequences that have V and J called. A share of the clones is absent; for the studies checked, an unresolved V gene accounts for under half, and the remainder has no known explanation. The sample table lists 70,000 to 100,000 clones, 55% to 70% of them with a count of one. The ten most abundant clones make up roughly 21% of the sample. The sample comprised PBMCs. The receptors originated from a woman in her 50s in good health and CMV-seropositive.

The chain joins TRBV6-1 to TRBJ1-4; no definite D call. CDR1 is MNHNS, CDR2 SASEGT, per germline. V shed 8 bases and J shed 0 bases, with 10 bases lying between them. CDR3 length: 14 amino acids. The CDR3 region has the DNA TGTGCCAGCCTAGGAGGGACAACTAATGAAAAACTGTTTTTT. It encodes CASLGGTTNEKLFF.

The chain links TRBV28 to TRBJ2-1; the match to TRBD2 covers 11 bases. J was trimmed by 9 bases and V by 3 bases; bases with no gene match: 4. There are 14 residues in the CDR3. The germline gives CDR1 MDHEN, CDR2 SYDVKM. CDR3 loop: CASSFALAGGEQFF. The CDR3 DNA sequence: TGTGCCAGCAGTTTCGCGCTAGCGGGGGGTGAGCAGTTCTTC.

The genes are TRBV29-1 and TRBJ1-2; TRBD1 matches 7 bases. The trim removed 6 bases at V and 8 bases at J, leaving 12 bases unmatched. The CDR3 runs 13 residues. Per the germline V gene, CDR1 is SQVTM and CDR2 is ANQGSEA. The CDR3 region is CSVENEGAGGYTF. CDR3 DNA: TGCAGCGTAGAAAATGAGGGGGCGGGAGGCTACACCTTC.

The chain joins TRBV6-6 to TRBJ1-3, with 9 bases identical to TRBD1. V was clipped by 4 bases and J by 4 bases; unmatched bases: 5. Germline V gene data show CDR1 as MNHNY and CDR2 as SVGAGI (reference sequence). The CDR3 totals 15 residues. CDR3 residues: CASSSGQGTGNTIYF. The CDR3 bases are TGTGCCAGCAGTTCCGGACAGGGGACGGGAAACACCATATATTTT.

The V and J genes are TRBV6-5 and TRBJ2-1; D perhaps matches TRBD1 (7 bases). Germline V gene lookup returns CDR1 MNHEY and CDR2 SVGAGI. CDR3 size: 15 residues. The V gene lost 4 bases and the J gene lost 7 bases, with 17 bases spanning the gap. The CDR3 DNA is TGTGCCAGCAGTTCCCTTCCGCAGGGGGGAAATGAGCAGTTCTTC. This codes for CASSSLPQGGNEQFF.

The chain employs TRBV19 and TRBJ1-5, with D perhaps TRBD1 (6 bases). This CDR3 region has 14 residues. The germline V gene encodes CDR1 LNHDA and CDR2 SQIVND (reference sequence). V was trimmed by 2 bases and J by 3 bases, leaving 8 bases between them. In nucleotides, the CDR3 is TGTGCCAGTAGTATACAGGGGCACAATCAGCCCCAGCATTTT. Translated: CASSIQGHNQPQHF.

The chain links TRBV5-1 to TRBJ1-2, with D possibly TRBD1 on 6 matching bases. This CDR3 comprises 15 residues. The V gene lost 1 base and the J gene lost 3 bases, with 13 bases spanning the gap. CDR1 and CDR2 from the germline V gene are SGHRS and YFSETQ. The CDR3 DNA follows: TGCGCCAGCAGCTTGACAGGGTCTCGGGACTATGGCTACACCTTC. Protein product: CASSLTGSRDYGYTF.

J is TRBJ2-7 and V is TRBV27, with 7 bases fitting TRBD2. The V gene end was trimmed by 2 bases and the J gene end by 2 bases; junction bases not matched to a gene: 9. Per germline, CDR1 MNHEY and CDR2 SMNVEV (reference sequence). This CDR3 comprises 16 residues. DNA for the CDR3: TGTGCCAGCAGTTTAGCGGTTGCGGGGGACCCCTACGAGCAGTACTTC. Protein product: CASSLAVAGDPYEQYF.

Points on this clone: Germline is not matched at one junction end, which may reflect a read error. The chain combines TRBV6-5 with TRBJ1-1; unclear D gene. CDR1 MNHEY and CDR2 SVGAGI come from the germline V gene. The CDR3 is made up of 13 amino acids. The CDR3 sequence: CASSNSDTNLAFF. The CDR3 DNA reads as TGTGCCAGCAGTAACTCCGACACCAACTTAGCTTTCTTT.

The CDR3 bases are TGTGCCAGCAGCTTAGCCCCAGGCCCCGGCACAGATACGCAGTATTTT. This codes for CASSLAPGPGTDTQYF. The J gene is TRBJ2-3, the V gene TRBV7-2; D not certain. This CDR3 is built from 16 residues. Trimming removed 0 bases from V and 1 base from J, with 11 bases in between. Germline assignment: CDR1 SGHTA and CDR2 FQGNSA.

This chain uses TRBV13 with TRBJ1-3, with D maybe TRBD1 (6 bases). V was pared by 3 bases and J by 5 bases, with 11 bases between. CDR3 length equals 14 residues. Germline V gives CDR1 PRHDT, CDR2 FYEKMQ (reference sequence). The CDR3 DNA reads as TGTGCCAGCAGCTTGGGACAAGCCCGAAACACCATATATTTT. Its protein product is CASSLGQARNTIYF.

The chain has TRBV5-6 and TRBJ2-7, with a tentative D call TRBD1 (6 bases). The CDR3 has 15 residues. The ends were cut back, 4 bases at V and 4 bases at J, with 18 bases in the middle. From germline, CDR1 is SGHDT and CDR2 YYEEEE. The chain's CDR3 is CASSPNLAGAYEQYF. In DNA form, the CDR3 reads TGTGCCAGCAGCCCCAATTTGGCAGGGGCTTACGAGCAGTACTTC.

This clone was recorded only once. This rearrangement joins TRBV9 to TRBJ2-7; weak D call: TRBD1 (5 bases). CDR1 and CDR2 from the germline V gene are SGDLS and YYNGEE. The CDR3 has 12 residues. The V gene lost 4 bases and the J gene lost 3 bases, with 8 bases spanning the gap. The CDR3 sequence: CASSQDSYEQYF. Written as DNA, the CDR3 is TGTGCCAGCAGCCAAGACAGCTACGAGCAGTACTTC.

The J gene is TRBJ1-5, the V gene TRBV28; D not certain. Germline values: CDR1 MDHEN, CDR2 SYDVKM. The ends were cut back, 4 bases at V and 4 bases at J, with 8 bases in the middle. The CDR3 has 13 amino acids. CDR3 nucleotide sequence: TGTGCCAGCAGTTCCAGCGTGAATCAGCCCCAGCATTTT. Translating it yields CASSSSVNQPQHF.

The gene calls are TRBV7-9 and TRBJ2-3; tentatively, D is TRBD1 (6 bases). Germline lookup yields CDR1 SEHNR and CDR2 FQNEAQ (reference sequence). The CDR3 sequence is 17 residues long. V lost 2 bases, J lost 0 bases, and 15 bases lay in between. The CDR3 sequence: CASSLRGRGHSTDTQYF. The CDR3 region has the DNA TGTGCCAGCAGCTTACGGGGCAGGGGACATAGCACAGATACGCAGTATTTT.

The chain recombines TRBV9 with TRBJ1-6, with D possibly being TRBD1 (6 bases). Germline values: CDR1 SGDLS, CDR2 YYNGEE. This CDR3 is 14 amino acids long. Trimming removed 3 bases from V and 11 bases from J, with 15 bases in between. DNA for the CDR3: TGTGCCAGCAGCGACTATACAGGGTTTACACCCCTCCACTTT. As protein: CASSDYTGFTPLHF.

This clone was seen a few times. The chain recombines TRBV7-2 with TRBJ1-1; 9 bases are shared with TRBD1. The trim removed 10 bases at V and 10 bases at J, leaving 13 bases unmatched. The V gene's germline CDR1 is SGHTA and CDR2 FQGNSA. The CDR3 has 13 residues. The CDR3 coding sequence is TGTGCCATCAATAGGGACAGGGAATATGTAGCTTTCTTT. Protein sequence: CAINRDREYVAFF.

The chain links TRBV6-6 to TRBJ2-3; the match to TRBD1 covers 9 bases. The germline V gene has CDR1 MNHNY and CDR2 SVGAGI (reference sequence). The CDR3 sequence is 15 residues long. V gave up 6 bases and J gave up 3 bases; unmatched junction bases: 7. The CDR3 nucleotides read TGTGCCAGCAGCTACGGGACAGGGAGGACAGATACGCAGTATTTT. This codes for CASSYGTGRTDTQYF.

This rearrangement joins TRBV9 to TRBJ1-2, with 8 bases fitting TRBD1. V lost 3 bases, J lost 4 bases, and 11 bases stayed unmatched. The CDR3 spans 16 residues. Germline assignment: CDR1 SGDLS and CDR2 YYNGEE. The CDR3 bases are TGTGCCAGCAGCGGGTCTGGGACAGGCTCCTTCTATGGCTACACCTTC. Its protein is CASSGSGTGSFYGYTF.

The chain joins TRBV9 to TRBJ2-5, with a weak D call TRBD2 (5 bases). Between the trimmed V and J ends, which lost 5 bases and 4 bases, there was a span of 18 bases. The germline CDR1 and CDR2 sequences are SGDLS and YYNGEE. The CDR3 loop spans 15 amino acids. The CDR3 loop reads CASSAWSGEGETQYF. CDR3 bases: TGTGCCAGCAGTGCCTGGAGCGGAGAGGGAGAGACCCAGTACTTC.

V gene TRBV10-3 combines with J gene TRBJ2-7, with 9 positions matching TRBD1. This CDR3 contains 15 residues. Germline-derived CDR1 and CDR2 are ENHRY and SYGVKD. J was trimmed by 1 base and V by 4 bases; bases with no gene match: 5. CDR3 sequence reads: CAISATGTGSYEQYF. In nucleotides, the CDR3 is TGTGCCATCAGTGCCACGGGGACAGGGTCCTACGAGCAGTACTTC.

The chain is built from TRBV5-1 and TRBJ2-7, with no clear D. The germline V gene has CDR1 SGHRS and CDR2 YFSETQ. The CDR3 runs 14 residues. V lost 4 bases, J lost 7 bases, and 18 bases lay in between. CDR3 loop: CASSAVTWLEEQYF. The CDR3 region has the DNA TGCGCCAGCAGCGCAGTGACTTGGCTCGAGGAGCAGTACTTC.

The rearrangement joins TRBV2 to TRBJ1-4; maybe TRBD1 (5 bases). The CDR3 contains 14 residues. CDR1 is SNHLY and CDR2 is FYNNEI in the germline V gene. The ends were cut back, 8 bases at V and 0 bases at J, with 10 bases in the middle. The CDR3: CASVGGTTNEKLFF. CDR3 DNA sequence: TGTGCCAGCGTCGGGGGAACAACTAATGAAAAACTGTTTTTT.

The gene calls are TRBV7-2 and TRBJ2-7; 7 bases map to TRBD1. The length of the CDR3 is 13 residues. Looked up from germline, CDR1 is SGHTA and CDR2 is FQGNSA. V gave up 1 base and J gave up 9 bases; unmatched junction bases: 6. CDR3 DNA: TGTGCCAGCAGCTTAGGTAGGGGGCGAGGGCAGTACTTC. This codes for CASSLGRGRGQYF.

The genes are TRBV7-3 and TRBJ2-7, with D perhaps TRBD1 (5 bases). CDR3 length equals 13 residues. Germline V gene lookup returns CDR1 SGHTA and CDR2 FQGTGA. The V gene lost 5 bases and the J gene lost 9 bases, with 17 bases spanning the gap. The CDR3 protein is CASSEDAGHGQYF. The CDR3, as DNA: TGTGCCAGCAGCGAGGATGCAGGGCACGGGCAGTACTTC.

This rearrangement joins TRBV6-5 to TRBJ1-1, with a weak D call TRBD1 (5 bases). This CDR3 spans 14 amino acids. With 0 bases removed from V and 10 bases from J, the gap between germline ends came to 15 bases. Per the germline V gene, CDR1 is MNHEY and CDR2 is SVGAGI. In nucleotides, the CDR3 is TGTGCCAGCAGTTACTCTGCTCGGAGGGGAGCAGCTTTCTTT. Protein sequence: CASSYSARRGAAFF.

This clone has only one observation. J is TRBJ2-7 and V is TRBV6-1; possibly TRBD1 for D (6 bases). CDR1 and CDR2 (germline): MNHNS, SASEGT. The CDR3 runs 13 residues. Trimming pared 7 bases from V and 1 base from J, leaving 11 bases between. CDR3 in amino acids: CASTPGQSYEQYF. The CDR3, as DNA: TGTGCCAGCACCCCTGGACAGTCCTACGAGCAGTACTTC.

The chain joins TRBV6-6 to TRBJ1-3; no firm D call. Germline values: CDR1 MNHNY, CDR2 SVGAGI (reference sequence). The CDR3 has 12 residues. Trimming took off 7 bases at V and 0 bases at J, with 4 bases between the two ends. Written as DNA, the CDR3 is TGTGCCAGCATGAGCTCTGGAAACACCATATATTTT. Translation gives CASMSSGNTIYF.

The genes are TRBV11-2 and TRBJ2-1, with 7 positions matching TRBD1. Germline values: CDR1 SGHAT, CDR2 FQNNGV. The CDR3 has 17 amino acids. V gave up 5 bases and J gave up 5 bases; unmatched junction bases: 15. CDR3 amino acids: CASSIETGLALNNEQFF. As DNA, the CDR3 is TGTGCCAGCAGCATCGAGACAGGGTTAGCCTTGAACAATGAGCAGTTCTTC. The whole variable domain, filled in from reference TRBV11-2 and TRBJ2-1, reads EAGVAQSPRYKIIEKRQSVAFWCNPISGHATLYWYQQILGQGPKLLIQFQNNGVVDDSQLPKDRFSAERLKGVDSTLKIQPAKLEDSAVYLCASSIETGLALNNEQFFGPGTRLTVL.

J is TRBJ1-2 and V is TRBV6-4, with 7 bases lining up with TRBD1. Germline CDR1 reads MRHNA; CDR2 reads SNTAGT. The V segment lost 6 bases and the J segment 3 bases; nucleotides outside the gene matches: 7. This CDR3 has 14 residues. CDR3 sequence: CASRPTGNDYGYTF. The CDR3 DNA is TGTGCCAGCAGACCGACAGGGAATGACTATGGCTACACCTTC.